The table lists the clone carrying this TCR beta chain with a count of one. Its specificity is unknown. The source of the sample is a study of graft-versus-host responses after intestinal transplantation. On the study more broadly: Recipients were all induced with anti-thymocyte globulin, then given tacrolimus and steroids for about three years.

Germline loops: CDR1 MDHEN, CDR2 SYDVKM. Trimming removed 3 bases from V and 8 bases from J, with 17 bases in between. The CDR3 consists of 15 residues. The protocol was immunoSEQ multiplex PCR, while the TCRdb copy is restricted to in-frame clones and leaves out a portion. Of approximately 93,000 clones listed, about 90% are singletons. Findings of the study overall: An association linked early post-transplant HvG declines with peak circulating GvH clone levels.

The chain links TRBV28 to TRBJ2-1, with a weak D call TRBD2 (7 bases). The input for sequencing was unstimulated CD8+ T cells sorted from spleen or lymph node cells, taken before transplant. This sequence originates from a human donor who was the organ donor for an intestinal transplant. As DNA, the CDR3 is TGTGCCAGCAGTTTTCAGGGGACTAAGGGGGATGAGCAGTTCTTC. Amino acids: CASSFQGTKGDEQFF.